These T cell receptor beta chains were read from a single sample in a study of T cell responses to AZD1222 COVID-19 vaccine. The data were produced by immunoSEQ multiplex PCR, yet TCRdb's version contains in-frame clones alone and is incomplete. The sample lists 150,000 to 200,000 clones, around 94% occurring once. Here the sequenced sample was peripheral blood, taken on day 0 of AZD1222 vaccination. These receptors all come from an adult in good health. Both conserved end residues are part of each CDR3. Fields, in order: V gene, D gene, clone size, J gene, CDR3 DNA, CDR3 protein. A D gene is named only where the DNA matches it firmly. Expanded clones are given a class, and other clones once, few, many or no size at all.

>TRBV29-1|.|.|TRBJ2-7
TGCAGCGTCGCAACCGGGATATTGAACGACGAGCAGTACTTC
CSVATGILNDEQYF
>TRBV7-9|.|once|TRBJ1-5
TGTGCCAGCAGCCCGGTTGGCAATCAGCCCCAGCATTTT
CASSPVGNQPQHF
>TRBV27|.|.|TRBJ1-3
TGTGCCAGCAGTTCCACCTCTGGAAACACCATATATTTT
CASSSTSGNTIYF
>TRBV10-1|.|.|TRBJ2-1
TGCGCCAGCAGTGATACGGGAAGATACAATGAGCAGTTCTTC
CASSDTGRYNEQFF
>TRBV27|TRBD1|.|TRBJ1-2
TGTGCCAGCAGTTGGACAGGATCTAACTATGGCTACACCTTC
CASSWTGSNYGYTF
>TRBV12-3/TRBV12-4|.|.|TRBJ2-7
TGTGCCAGCAGTTTGAATTACGAGCAGTACTTC
CASSLNYEQYF
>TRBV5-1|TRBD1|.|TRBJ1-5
TGCGCCAGCAGCTATGGACAGGGGGATCAGCCCCAGCATTTT
CASSYGQGDQPQHF
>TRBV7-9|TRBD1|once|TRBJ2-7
TGTGCCAGCAGTTTCACACCGGGACAGGACTCCTACGAGCAGTACTTC
CASSFTPGQDSYEQYF
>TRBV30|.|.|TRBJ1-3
TGTGCCTGGAGTCAACGGGGTTTAACGGGAAACACCATATATTTT
CAWSQRGLTGNTIYF
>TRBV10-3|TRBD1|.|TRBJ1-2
TGTGCCATCAAACCCCGGACAGGGAAAGGCTACACCTTC
CAIKPRTGKGYTF
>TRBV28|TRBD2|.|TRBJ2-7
TGTGCCAGCAACGGGTCGGGGGGCTCCTACGAGCAGTACTTC
CASNGSGGSYEQYF
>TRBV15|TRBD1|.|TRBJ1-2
TGTGCCACCAGCAGAGGAGGGGGCGGAAACTATGGCTACACCTTC
CATSRGGGGNYGYTF
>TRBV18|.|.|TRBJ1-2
TGTGCCAGCTCACCGGGGCCAGCTAACTATGGCTACACCTTC
CASSPGPANYGYTF
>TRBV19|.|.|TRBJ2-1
TGTGCCAGTAGTATGAGTGCCAATGAGCAGTTCTTC
CASSMSANEQFF
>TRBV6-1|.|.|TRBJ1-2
TGTGCCAGCAGTGAAGGGGTCTATGGCTACACCTTC
CASSEGVYGYTF
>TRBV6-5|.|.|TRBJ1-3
TGTGCCAGCAGTTACTCGGGGGGTAACACCATATATTTT
CASSYSGGNTIYF
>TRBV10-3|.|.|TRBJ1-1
TGTGCCATCAGTCGGGGGGTGAGCACCCTCCCTGGTCAGGGGATGAACACTGAAGCTTTCTTT
CAISRGVSTLPGQGMNTEAFF
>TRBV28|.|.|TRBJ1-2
TGTGCCAGCAGTTGGCGACGGATCTATGGCTACACCTTC
CASSWRRIYGYTF
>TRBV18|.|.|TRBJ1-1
TGTGCCAGCTCACCAGGGATCCAAGACCTCGGGGCTTTCTTT
CASSPGIQDLGAFF
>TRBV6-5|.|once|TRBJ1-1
TGTGCCAGCAGCCCCCGAGGGCCGCCGAACACTGAAGCTTTCTTT
CASSPRGPPNTEAFF
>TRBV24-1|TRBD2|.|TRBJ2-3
TGTGCCACCAGTGACCAAAATAGCGGGAGGGCCGCTAGGGATACGCAGTATTTT
CATSDQNSGRAARDTQYF
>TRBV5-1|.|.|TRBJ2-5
TGCGCCAGCAGTGTCGAGGGGACGGAGACCCAGTACTTC
CASSVEGTETQYF
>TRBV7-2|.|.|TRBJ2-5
TGTGCCAGCAGCTTTTACGTTAGGGATGGGGAGACCCAGTACTTC
CASSFYVRDGETQYF
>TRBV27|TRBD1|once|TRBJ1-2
TGTGCCAGCAGTCCCACGCCTTCGGGACAGCGAAAACTCTATGGCTACACCTTC
CASSPTPSGQRKLYGYTF
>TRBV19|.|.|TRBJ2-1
TGTGCCAGTAGTATAAGCGCGGTAAGCTCCTACAATGAGCAGTTCTTC
CASSISAVSSYNEQFF
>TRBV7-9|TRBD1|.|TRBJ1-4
TGTGCCAGCGACAGGGAGGGGTTTAATGAAAAACTGTTTTTT
CASDREGFNEKLFF
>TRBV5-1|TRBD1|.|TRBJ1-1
TGCGCCAGCAGCTTGGCCGCGGCAGGGGGCGTCTACACTGAAGCTTTCTTT
CASSLAAAGGVYTEAFF
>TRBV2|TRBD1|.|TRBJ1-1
TGTGCCAGCAGTGTCAAAGGGGGCTCCGAAGCTTTCTTT
CASSVKGGSEAFF
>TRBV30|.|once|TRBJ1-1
TGTGCCTGGATCAAGGGGATGGGAACTGAAGCTTTCTTT
CAWIKGMGTEAFF
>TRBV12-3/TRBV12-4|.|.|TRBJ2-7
TGTGCCAGCAGTTTGCGGCGGGCCTACGAGCAGTACTTC
CASSLRRAYEQYF
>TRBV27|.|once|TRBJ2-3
TGTGCCAGCATTGGAAGGGGGTGGGGCCAGGATACGCAGTATTTT
CASIGRGWGQDTQYF
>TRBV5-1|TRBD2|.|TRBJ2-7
TGCGCCAGTCAACTAGCGGGAGGGCCAGGCGAGCAGTACTTC
CASQLAGGPGEQYF
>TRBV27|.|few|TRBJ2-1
TGTGCCAGCAGTACACTATCCTACAATGAGCAGTTCTTC
CASSTLSYNEQFF
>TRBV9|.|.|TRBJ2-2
TGTGCCAGCAGCGTGCCCCGAGGGGAGCTGTTTTTT
CASSVPRGELFF
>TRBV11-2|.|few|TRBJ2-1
TGTGCCAGCAGCTTAGTACCCGACCTCAATGAGCAGTTCTTC
CASSLVPDLNEQFF
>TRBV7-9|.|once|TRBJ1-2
TGTGCCAGCAGCCGTACAGGGACATCCAACTATGGCTACACCTTC
CASSRTGTSNYGYTF
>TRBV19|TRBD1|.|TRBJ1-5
TGTGCCAGTACCCCGGGACAGGGACATCAGCCCCAGCATTTT
CASTPGQGHQPQHF